This passage covers 30 T cell receptor beta chains from one sample sequenced in a study of shared clonotypes between healthy human individuals. Measured with immunoSEQ multiplex PCR; TCRdb has only the in-frame clones, and not every one. The data contain about 2 million clones, just under 95% of them seen just once; the ten biggest clones take up roughly 1.1%. CD8 cells classed as naive were CD45RO-negative and positively selected for CCR7, excluding terminally differentiated effector memory CD45RA+ cells. The sequencing input was naive CD8+ T cells sorted from blood. Receptor source: a man younger than 30 in good health.

The genes are TRBV28 and TRBJ1-5, with 7 bases identical to TRBD1. V was clipped by 7 bases and J by 0 bases; unmatched bases: 6. The CDR3 loop spans 15 amino acids. The germline gives CDR1 MDHEN, CDR2 SYDVKM. CDR3 sequence: CASTTPGGSNQPQHF. The CDR3 DNA is TGTGCCAGCACGACGCCAGGGGGTAGCAATCAGCCCCAGCATTTT.

The genes are TRBV11-2 and TRBJ1-4; possibly TRBD1 for D (5 bases). Germline lookup yields CDR1 SGHAT and CDR2 FQNNGV. The CDR3 sequence is 15 residues long. V lost 1 base to trimming and J lost 7 bases, with 13 bases between them. The CDR3 region is CASSLAARVGEKLFF. The CDR3, as DNA: TGTGCCAGCAGCTTAGCGGCCAGGGTTGGTGAAAAACTGTTTTTT.

This chain links TRBV9 with TRBJ1-4; D unresolved. CDR1 is SGDLS, CDR2 YYNGEE, per germline. The CDR3 loop spans 13 amino acids. Trimming left V 2 bases short and J 5 bases short, with 7 bases between. CDR3 sequence: CASSVQLNEKLFF. The CDR3 bases are TGTGCCAGCAGCGTGCAGCTCAATGAAAAACTGTTTTTT.

This sequence joins TRBV7-9 and TRBJ1-2; tentative D call: TRBD1 (6 bases). Deletions cut 5 bases from V and 4 bases from J, with 14 bases between. From germline, CDR1 is SEHNR and CDR2 FQNEAQ (reference sequence). CDR3 length: 14 amino acids. CDR3 residues: CASSPGAWSYGYTF. CDR3 coding DNA: TGTGCCAGCAGCCCAGGGGCCTGGAGCTATGGCTACACCTTC.

A single count supports this clone. The chain carries TRBV7-9 and TRBJ2-7, with D unclear. From germline, CDR1 is SEHNR and CDR2 FQNEAQ (reference sequence). This CDR3 spans 15 amino acids. Trimming cost V 3 bases and J 0 bases, with 12 bases left between them. CDR3 loop: CASSFLSQSSYEQYF. Written as DNA, the CDR3 is TGTGCCAGCAGCTTCCTCTCACAGAGCTCCTACGAGCAGTACTTC.

The CDR3 DNA sequence: TGTGCCAGCAGCTCAACAGGGGGGGAAAGCTCCTACGAGCAGTACTTC. Translation gives CASSSTGGESSYEQYF. The chain combines TRBV7-9 with TRBJ2-7, with D perhaps TRBD1 (8 bases). The CDR3 length is 16 residues. With 4 bases removed from V and 0 bases from J, the gap between germline ends came to 16 bases. Per the germline V gene, CDR1 is SEHNR and CDR2 is FQNEAQ (reference sequence).

This clone was counted between two and nine times. This chain links TRBV6-5 with TRBJ1-1; possibly TRBD1 for D (6 bases). The CDR3 sequence is 14 residues long. The germline V gene encodes CDR1 MNHEY and CDR2 SVGAGI. Between the trimmed V and J ends, which lost 5 bases and 6 bases, there was a span of 16 bases. The CDR3 bases are TGTGCCAGCAGTCTGTCGACAGGCAGGGCTGAAGCTTTCTTT. Protein sequence: CASSLSTGRAEAFF.

The CDR3 is CASSSFSATGIDEQYF. CDR3 coding DNA: TGTGCCAGCAGTTCCTTCTCCGCCACAGGGATCGACGAGCAGTACTTC. V usage is TRBV28 and J usage is TRBJ2-7; perhaps TRBD1 as D (6 bases). The CDR3 is made up of 16 amino acids. CDR1 MDHEN and CDR2 SYDVKM come from the germline V gene. The V gene lost 4 bases and the J gene lost 5 bases, with 21 bases spanning the gap.

This clone was seen once. V usage is TRBV21-1 and J usage is TRBJ1-1; the table assigns TRBD1, which was not confirmed against the DNA. TRBV21-1 is flagged as a pseudogene. The length of the CDR3 is 15 residues. The CDR3 region is CASSQWVRGRTEAFF. CDR3 nucleotide sequence: TGTGCCAGCAGTCAATGGGTCAGGGGCCGCACTGAAGCTTTCTTT.

V usage is TRBV9 and J usage is TRBJ2-5, with D possibly being TRBD1 or TRBD2 (5 bases each). CDR3 length: 15 residues. V was shortened by 3 bases and J by 5 bases, with 17 bases between the two germline ends. Germline V gives CDR1 SGDLS, CDR2 YYNGEE. In DNA, the CDR3 is TGTGCCAGCAGCGCGGGGCAACTACTCACGGAGACCCAGTACTTC. Amino acid sequence: CASSAGQLLTETQYF.

V usage is TRBV5-6 and J usage is TRBJ2-7; 13 nucleotides align to TRBD2. The junction had 4 bases not matched to a gene; V was cut back by 4 bases and J by 6 bases. Germline values: CDR1 SGHDT, CDR2 YYEEEE. This CDR3 region has 14 residues. CDR3 nucleotide sequence: TGTGCCAGCAGCCTGGGACTAGCGGGGTTCGAGCAGTACTTC. Its translation is CASSLGLAGFEQYF.

This chain joins TRBV14 and TRBJ2-7, with 7 bases fitting TRBD1. The CDR3 spans 15 residues. V gave up 3 bases and J gave up 2 bases; unmatched junction bases: 7. The germline V gene has CDR1 SGHDN and CDR2 FVKESK. CDR3 amino acids: CASSHTIDRAYEQYF. CDR3 DNA: TGTGCCAGCAGCCACACTATCGACAGGGCCTACGAGCAGTACTTC.

The chain links TRBV2 to TRBJ1-2; 8 positions match TRBD1. The CDR3 has 17 amino acids. CDR1 and CDR2 (germline): SNHLY, FYNNEI. V lost 4 bases and J lost 0; bases outside the gene matches: 10. The chain's CDR3 is CASSGAGQGPTNYGYTF. The CDR3 DNA reads TGTGCCAGCAGTGGAGCTGGACAGGGACCTACTAACTATGGCTACACCTTC.

This chain connects TRBV4-1 to TRBJ2-7, with 8 bases lining up with TRBD2. Germline CDR1 is MGHRA and CDR2 is YSYEKL. There are 16 residues in the CDR3. Trimming cost V 3 bases and J 2 bases; bases outside gene matches: 9. The CDR3 DNA sequence: TGCGCCAGCAGCCACCTAGCGGGTGGATCTGCCTACGAGCAGTACTTC. The encoded protein is CASSHLAGGSAYEQYF.

The rearrangement joins TRBV7-8 to TRBJ2-1; TRBD2 matches 7 bases. Germline values: CDR1 SGHVS, CDR2 FQNEAQ. The ends lost 5 bases at V and 3 bases at J; junction bases unmatched: 10. The CDR3 has 16 amino acids. The DNA for the CDR3 is TGTGCCAGCAGCCCGACGATAGGGGACTACTACAATGAGCAGTTCTTC. It translates to CASSPTIGDYYNEQFF.

The V call is TRBV2, the J call TRBJ1-2; D is uncertain. Germline loops: CDR1 SNHLY, CDR2 FYNNEI. Trimming pared 6 bases from V and 3 bases from J, leaving 8 bases between. This CDR3 spans 12 amino acids. The CDR3 reads CASSEPDYGYTF. For the CDR3, the DNA is TGTGCCAGCAGCGAGCCTGACTATGGCTACACCTTC.

This CDR3 is CAFLAGAQETQYF. CDR3 nucleotides: TGTGCCTTCTTAGCGGGGGCCCAAGAGACCCAGTACTTC. The rearrangement joins TRBV30 to TRBJ2-5; 9 nucleotides agree with TRBD2. Germline lookup yields CDR1 GTSNPN and CDR2 SVGIG (reference sequence). The CDR3 is 13 amino acids. V was pared by 7 bases and J by 1 base, with 4 bases of the junction left unmatched.

J is TRBJ1-4 and V is TRBV4-1; D is ambiguous. The CDR3 runs 14 residues. The germline gives CDR1 MGHRA, CDR2 YSYEKL. With 2 bases removed from V and 4 bases from J, the gap between germline ends came to 8 bases. The CDR3 loop is CASSQQSLNEKLFF. The CDR3 region has the DNA TGCGCCAGCAGCCAACAAAGCCTTAATGAAAAACTGTTTTTT.

This sequence joins TRBV2 and TRBJ2-7; no definite D call. Germline lookup yields CDR1 SNHLY and CDR2 FYNNEI. The ends were cut back, 2 bases at V and 6 bases at J, with 8 bases in the middle. There are 12 residues in the CDR3. The CDR3 DNA reads TGTGCCAGCAGTGAAAGGGTCCCCGAGCAGTACTTC. Translation: CASSERVPEQYF.

This clone was observed a handful of times. The chain recombines TRBV7-8 with TRBJ1-5; D is unclear. Deletions cut 3 bases from V and 4 bases from J, with 7 bases between. The CDR3 sequence is 13 residues long. The germline V gene encodes CDR1 SGHVS and CDR2 FQNEAQ. CDR3 sequence reads: CASSFDLNQPQHF. For the CDR3, the DNA is TGTGCCAGCAGCTTTGACCTTAATCAGCCCCAGCATTTT.

In this sample, this clone turned up a few times. J is TRBJ2-1 and V is TRBV7-9, with 8 positions matching TRBD2. V shed 2 bases, J shed 7 bases, and the junction held 1 base outside the gene matches. The CDR3 sequence is 13 residues long. Looked up from germline, CDR1 is SEHNR and CDR2 is FQNEAQ (reference sequence). The CDR3 DNA sequence: TGTGCCAGCAGCTTAATAGCGGGAAATGAGCAGTTCTTC. As protein: CASSLIAGNEQFF.

This sequence joins TRBV25-1 and TRBJ2-7, with D perhaps being TRBD1 or TRBD2 (6 bases each). The CDR3 is 15 residues long. Deletions cut 1 base from V and 4 bases from J, with 14 bases between. Germline CDR1 and CDR2: MGHDK and SYGVNS. In DNA, the CDR3 is TGTGCCAGCAGTGAATTGGCCCAGGGGAGGTACGAGCAGTACTTC. Amino acid sequence: CASSELAQGRYEQYF.

The chain joins TRBV2 to TRBJ2-1, with D tentatively TRBD2 (6 bases). The CDR3 is made up of 15 amino acids. V gave up 6 bases and J gave up 0 bases, with 12 bases separating them. From germline, CDR1 is SNHLY and CDR2 FYNNEI. In DNA form, the CDR3 reads TGTGCCAGCAGGGTAACGGGGGACTCCTACAATGAGCAGTTCTTC. As protein: CASRVTGDSYNEQFF.

The chain joins TRBV6-5 to TRBJ2-1; D is unresolved. The germline V gene has CDR1 MNHEY and CDR2 SVGAGI. V dropped 5 bases and J dropped 7 bases, with 15 bases sitting between them. This CDR3 has 14 amino acids. This CDR3 is CASSPFQALNEQFF. CDR3 nucleotide sequence: TGTGCCAGCAGTCCTTTCCAGGCCTTGAATGAGCAGTTCTTC.

The chain links TRBV13 to TRBJ2-4, with 9 bases aligning to TRBD1. Germline trimming cut 3 bases from V and 4 bases from J; bases unmatched to any gene: 7. Germline lookup yields CDR1 PRHDT and CDR2 FYEKMQ (reference sequence). The CDR3 has 16 amino acids. The CDR3 nucleotides read TGTGCCAGCAGCTTGGGAGCGACAGGGGGTAAAAACATTCAGTACTTC. It translates to CASSLGATGGKNIQYF.

As to this clone: Distinct nucleotide sequences in the sample also encode this CDR3. This rearrangement joins TRBV27 to TRBJ1-5; 8 bases line up with TRBD1. CDR3 length: 13 amino acids. With V trimmed by 3 bases and J by 5 bases, 0 bases remained unmatched. CDR1 is MNHEY and CDR2 is SMNVEV in the germline V gene (reference sequence). CDR3 residues: CASSLTGDQPQHF. CDR3 nucleotide sequence: TGTGCCAGCAGTTTGACAGGGGATCAGCCCCAGCATTTT.

The chain has TRBV11-1 and TRBJ2-7; D possibly corresponds to TRBD1 (5 bases). Germline V gives CDR1 SGHAT, CDR2 FQDESV (reference sequence). This CDR3 has 13 amino acids. V gave up 2 bases and J gave up 5 bases, with 10 bases separating them. The CDR3 sequence: CASSLSHRNEQYF. DNA of the CDR3: TGTGCCAGCAGCTTATCGCACAGGAACGAGCAGTACTTC. Variable domain in full (rest from reference TRBV11-1 and TRBJ2-7): EAEVAQSPRYKITEKSQAVAFWCDPISGHATLYWYRQILGQGPELLVQFQDESVVDDSQLPKDRFSAERLKGVDSTLKIQPAELGDSAMYLCASSLSHRNEQYFGPGTRLTVT.

The chain recombines TRBV10-3 with TRBJ2-2; D remains unclear. This CDR3 has 17 residues. Germline V gene sequence: CDR1 ENHRY, CDR2 SYGVKD. Trimming shortened V by 4 bases and J by 5 bases, and 20 bases separated the two germline ends. CDR3 region: CAISGTYNSRRTGELFF. DNA of the CDR3: TGTGCCATCAGTGGGACCTATAACAGCAGGCGGACCGGGGAGCTGTTTTTT.

V gene TRBV28 combines with J gene TRBJ2-7, with D possibly matching TRBD1 (6 bases). The V end lost 5 bases, the J end lost 3 bases, and 11 bases lay between the germline ends. Germline CDR1 MDHEN, CDR2 SYDVKM. The CDR3 sequence is 13 residues long. CDR3: CASSIQTGYEQYF. The CDR3 nucleotides read TGTGCCAGCAGTATACAGACAGGCTACGAGCAGTACTTC.

The chain is built from TRBV10-1 and TRBJ2-5; no clear D. V was pared by 3 bases and J by 7 bases, with 12 bases between. Germline V lookup: CDR1 WNHNN, CDR2 SYGVQD (reference sequence). CDR3 length equals 13 residues. The CDR3, as DNA: TGCGCCAGCAGTGAACTGGAGCTTGGGACCCAGTACTTC. Encoded protein: CASSELELGTQYF.